The sequence of this T cell receptor beta chain was determined in a study of low-dose radiotherapy and immunotherapy resistance in tumors. This clonotype was recorded at least ten times. Priming of first-strand cDNA relied on TRAV- and TRBV-specific primers (covering alpha and beta chains). TCR amplification involved 20 PCR cycles with a constant-region primer and V-primer adapter. TCRdb used MiXCR to reprocess the reads, holding one entry per CDR3 protein. Among about 60,000 distinct CDR3 sequences listed, less than 25% were seen once. Losses at the gene ends were 6 bases for V and 6 bases for J; bases not matched to a gene: 10. CDR1 is MNHEY and CDR2 is SMNVEV in the germline V gene (reference sequence). CDR3 length: 14 amino acids. Specified time point: before trial treatment.

This clonotype originated in a male donor with prostate cancer. The sequenced sample was PBMCs, obtained before treatment. The V and J genes are TRBV27 and TRBJ2-7; 8 nucleotides match TRBD2. CDR3 sequence reads: CASRHTGTSSEQYF. CDR3 DNA sequence: TGTGCCAGCAGACATACCGGGACTAGTTCCGAGCAGTACTTC.